This T cell receptor beta chain is from a study of T cells in localized non-small cell lung cancer. The CDR3 runs to 15 residues. Germline V gives CDR1 MDHEN, CDR2 SYDVKM. Trimming removed 5 bases from V and 3 bases from J; junction bases left unmatched: 7. Sequenced by immunoSEQ multiplex PCR; TCRdb stores in-frame clones only, minus some. Among around 140,000 clones listed, about 89% were seen once. Notes on this clone: What it binds is not known.

Regarding the study as a whole: Uninvolved adjacent lung had more T cell clonality than any other tissue, topping tumor.

The genes are TRBV28 and TRBJ2-1; TRBD1 agrees at 7 bases. The material was peripheral blood, obtained before any cancer treatment. The clonotype comes from a female donor over 55 with stage I lung adenocarcinoma. CDR3 sequence (DNA): TGTGCCAGCAGTCTAGAGGGGGCACGCTACAATGAGCAGTTCTTC. Protein sequence: CASSLEGARYNEQFF.